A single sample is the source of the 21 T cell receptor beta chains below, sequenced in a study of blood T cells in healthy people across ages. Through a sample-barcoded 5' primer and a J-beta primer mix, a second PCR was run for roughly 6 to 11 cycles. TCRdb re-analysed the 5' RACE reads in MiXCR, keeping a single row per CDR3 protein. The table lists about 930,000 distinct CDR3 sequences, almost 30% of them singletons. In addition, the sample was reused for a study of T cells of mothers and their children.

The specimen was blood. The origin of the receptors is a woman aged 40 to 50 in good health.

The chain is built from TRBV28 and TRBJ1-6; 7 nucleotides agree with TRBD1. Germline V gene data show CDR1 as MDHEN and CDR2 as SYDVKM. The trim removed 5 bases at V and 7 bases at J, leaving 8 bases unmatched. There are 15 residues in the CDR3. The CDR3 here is CASSPPRGLNSPLHF. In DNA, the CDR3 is TGTGCCAGCAGTCCCCCAAGGGGGCTAAATTCACCCCTCCACTTT.

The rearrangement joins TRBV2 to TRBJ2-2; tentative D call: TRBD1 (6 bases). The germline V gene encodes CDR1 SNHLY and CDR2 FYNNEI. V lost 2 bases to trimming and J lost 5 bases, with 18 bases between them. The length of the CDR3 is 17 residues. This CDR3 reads CASSEFGGRAGTGELFF. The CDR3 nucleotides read TGTGCCAGCAGTGAATTTGGGGGCAGGGCTGGGACCGGGGAGCTGTTTTTT.

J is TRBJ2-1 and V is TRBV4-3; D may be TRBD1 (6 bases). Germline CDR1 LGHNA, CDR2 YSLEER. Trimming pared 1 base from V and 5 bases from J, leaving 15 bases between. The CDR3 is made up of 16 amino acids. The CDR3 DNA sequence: TGCGCCAGCAGCCAAGTCGCAGGGGCGTCCAACAATGAGCAGTTCTTC. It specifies CASSQVAGASNNEQFF.

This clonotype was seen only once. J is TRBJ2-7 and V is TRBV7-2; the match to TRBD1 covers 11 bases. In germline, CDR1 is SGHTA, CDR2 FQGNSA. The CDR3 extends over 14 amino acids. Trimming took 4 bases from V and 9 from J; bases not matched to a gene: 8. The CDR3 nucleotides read TGTGCCAGCAGCTCAGGGACAGGGGGTTGGAGGCAGTACTTC. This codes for CASSSGTGGWRQYF. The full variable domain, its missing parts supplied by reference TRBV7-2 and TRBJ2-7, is GAGVSQSPSNKVTEKGKDVELRCDPISGHTALYWYRQSLGQGLEFLIYFQGNSAPDKSGLPSDRFSAERTGGSVSTLTIQRTQQEDSAVYLCASSSGTGGWRQYFGPGTRLTVT.

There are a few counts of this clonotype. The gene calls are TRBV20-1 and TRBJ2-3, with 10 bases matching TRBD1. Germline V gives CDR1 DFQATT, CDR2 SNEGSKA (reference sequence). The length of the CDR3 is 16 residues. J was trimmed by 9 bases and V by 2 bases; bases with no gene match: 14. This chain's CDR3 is CSARRTGTGDAGTQYF. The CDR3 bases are TGCAGTGCTAGACGGACCGGGACAGGGGATGCGGGCACGCAGTATTTT.

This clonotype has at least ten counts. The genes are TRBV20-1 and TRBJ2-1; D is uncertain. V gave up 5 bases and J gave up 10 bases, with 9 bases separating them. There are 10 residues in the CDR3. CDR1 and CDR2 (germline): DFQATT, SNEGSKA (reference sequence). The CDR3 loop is CSARSAEQFF. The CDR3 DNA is TGCAGTGCTCGTTCGGCCGAGCAGTTCTTC.

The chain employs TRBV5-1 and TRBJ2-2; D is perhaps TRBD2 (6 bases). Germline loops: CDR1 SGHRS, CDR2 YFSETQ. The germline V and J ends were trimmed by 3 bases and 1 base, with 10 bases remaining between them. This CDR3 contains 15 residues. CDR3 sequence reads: CASSSGTQNTGELFF. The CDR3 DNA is TGCGCCAGCAGCTCCGGGACTCAGAACACCGGGGAGCTGTTTTTT.

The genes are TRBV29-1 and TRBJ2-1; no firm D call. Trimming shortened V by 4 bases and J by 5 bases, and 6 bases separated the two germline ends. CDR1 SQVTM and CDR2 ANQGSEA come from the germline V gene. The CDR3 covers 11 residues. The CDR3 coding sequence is TGCAGCGTTGGGGCGGACAATGAGCAGTTCTTC. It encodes CSVGADNEQFF.

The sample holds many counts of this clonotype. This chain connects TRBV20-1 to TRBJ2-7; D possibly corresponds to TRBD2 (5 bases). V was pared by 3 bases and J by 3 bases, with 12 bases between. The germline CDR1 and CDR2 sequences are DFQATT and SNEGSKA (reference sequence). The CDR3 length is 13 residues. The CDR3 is CSARRSSGYEQYF. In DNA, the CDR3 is TGCAGTGCTAGGAGGTCGAGCGGCTACGAGCAGTACTTC.

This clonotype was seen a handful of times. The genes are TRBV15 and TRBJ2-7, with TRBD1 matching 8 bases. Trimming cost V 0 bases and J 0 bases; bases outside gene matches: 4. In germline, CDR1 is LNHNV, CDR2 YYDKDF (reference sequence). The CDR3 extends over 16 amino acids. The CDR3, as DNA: TGTGCCACCAGCAGAGACGCGGACAGGGTCTCCTACGAGCAGTACTTC. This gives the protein CATSRDADRVSYEQYF.

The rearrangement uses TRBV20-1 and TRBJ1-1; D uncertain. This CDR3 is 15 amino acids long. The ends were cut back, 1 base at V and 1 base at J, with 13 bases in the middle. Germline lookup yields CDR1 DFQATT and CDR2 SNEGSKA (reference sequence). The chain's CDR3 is CSARVWEWRNTEAFF. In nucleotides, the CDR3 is TGCAGTGCTAGAGTCTGGGAGTGGAGGAACACTGAAGCTTTCTTT.

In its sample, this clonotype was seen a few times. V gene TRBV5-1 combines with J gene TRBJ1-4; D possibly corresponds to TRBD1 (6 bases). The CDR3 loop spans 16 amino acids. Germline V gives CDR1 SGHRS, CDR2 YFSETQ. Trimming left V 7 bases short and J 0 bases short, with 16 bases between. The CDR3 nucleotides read TGCGCCAGCGGGCTGGGGGGGGCTGCAACTAATGAAAAACTGTTTTTT. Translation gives CASGLGGAATNEKLFF.

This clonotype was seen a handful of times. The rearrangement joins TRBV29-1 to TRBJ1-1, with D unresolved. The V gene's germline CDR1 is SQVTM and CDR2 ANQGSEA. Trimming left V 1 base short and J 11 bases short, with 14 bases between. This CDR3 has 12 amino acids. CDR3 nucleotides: TGCAGCGTTGAAGTAGAGACCCGGAGGGCTTTCTTT. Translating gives CSVEVETRRAFF.

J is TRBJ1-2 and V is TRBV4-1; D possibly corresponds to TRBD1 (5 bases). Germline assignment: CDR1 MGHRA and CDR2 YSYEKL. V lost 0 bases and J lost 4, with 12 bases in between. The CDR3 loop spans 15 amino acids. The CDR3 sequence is CASSQDSDSFYGYTF. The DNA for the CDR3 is TGCGCCAGCAGCCAAGATTCAGACAGTTTCTATGGCTACACCTTC.

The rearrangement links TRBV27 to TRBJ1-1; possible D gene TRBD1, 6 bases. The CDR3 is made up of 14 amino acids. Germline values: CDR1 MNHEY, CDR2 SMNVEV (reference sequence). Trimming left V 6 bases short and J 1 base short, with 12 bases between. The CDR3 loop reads CASRPGHQNTEAFF. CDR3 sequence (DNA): TGTGCCAGCAGACCGGGACACCAGAACACTGAAGCTTTCTTT.

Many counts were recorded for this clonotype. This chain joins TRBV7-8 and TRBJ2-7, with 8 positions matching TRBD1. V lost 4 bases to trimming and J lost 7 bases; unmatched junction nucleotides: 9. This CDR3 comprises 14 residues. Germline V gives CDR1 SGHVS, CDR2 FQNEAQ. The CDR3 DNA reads TGTGCCAGCAGCTCCCAGGGACAGGCCGGGGAGCAGTACTTC. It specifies CASSSQGQAGEQYF.

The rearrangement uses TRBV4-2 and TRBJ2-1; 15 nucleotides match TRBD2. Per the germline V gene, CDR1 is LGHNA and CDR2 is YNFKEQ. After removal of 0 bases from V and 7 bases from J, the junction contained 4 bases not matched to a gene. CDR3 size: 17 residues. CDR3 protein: CASSQDPGLAGGNEQFF. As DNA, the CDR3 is TGTGCCAGCAGCCAAGACCCCGGACTAGCGGGGGGGAATGAGCAGTTCTTC.

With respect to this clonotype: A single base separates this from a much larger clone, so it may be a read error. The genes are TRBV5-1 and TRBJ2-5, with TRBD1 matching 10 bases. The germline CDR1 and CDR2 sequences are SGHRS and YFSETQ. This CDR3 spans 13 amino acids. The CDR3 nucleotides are TGCACCAGCAACCGGGACAGGGGAGAGACCCAGTACTTC. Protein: CTSNRDRGETQYF.

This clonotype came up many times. For the CDR3, the DNA is TGTGCCAGCAGCCTCCAACCCCAGGGGGCTCATGGCTACACCTTC. This codes for CASSLQPQGAHGYTF. The chain has TRBV7-2 and TRBJ1-2, with 8 bases that match TRBD1. The germline CDR1 and CDR2 sequences are SGHTA and FQGNSA. Trimming cost V 5 bases and J 6 bases; bases outside gene matches: 11. The CDR3 has 15 residues.

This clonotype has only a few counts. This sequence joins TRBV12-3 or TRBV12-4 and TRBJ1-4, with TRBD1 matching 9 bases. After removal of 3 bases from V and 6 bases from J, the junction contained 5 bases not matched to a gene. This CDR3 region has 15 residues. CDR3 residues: CASSFDRGGDEKLFF. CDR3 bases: TGTGCCAGCAGTTTCGACAGGGGGGGAGATGAAAAACTGTTTTTT.

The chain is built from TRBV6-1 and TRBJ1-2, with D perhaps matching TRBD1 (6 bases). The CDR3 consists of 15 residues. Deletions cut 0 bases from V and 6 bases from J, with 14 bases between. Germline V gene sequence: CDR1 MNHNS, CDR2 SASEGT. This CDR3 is CASSEAGGSEHGYTF. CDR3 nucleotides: TGTGCCAGCAGTGAAGCAGGGGGGAGTGAGCATGGCTACACCTTC.